A selection of T cell receptor beta chains follows, all from one sample in a study of CD8+ T cells in alopecia areata. Produced via immunoSEQ multiplex PCR; TCRdb's table is partial and in-frame only. Counted here are 90,000 to 120,000 clones, roughly 59% occurring once; the ten biggest clones make up 20% to 25%. Sample: CD8+ T cells sorted from blood. All receptors come from a human donor in good health. Each CDR3 is given with its conserved first and last residue. D genes are given only for firm matches. The size of a clone is reported for some rows only, either as once, few or many, or as a class for expanded clones.

J | length | size | V | D | CDR3 | DNA
TRBJ1-5 | 13 | NA | TRBV6-5 | NA | CASGPGGNQPQHF | TGTGCCAGCGGGCCCGGAGGCAATCAGCCCCAGCATTTT
TRBJ1-5 | 13 | NA | TRBV28 | NA | CASSLGRRQPQHF | TGTGCCAGCAGTTTAGGTCGTAGACAGCCCCAGCATTTT
TRBJ2-3 | 14 | NA | TRBV30 | NA | CAWSVGAAADTQYF | TGTGCCTGGAGTGTAGGAGCAGCCGCAGATACGCAGTATTTT
TRBJ2-1 | 12 | NA | TRBV4-3 | TRBD1 | CASSRRGNEQFF | TGCGCCAGCAGTCGCAGGGGGAATGAGCAGTTCTTC
TRBJ2-7 | 12 | once | TRBV30 | NA | CAWSVTGNEQYF | TGTGCCTGGAGTGTTACAGGGAACGAGCAGTACTTC
TRBJ1-1 | 14 | few | TRBV29-1 | TRBD1 | CSVDLTGGGTEAFF | TGCAGCGTTGACCTGACAGGGGGCGGAACTGAAGCTTTCTTT
TRBJ2-7 | 12 | NA | TRBV2 | NA | CASSEGGIEQYF | TGTGCCAGCAGTGAAGGTGGTATCGAGCAGTACTTC
TRBJ2-5 | 18 | NA | TRBV2 | TRBD1 | CASSERLSRDRGQETQYF | TGTGCCAGCAGTGAAAGGCTCTCCCGGGACAGGGGCCAAGAGACCCAGTACTTC
TRBJ2-1 | 12 | NA | TRBV4-3 | NA | CASSPAYNEQFF | TGCGCCAGCAGCCCAGCCTACAATGAGCAGTTCTTC
TRBJ2-2 | 18 | few | TRBV11-2 | NA | CASSSPRRGGEGTGELFF | TGTGCCAGCAGCTCCCCTCGGAGGGGTGGAGAGGGCACCGGGGAGCTGTTTTTT
TRBJ2-5 | 14 | NA | TRBV30 | NA | CAWSALEYQETQYF | TGTGCCTGGAGTGCCTTGGAGTACCAAGAGACCCAGTACTTC
TRBJ1-1 | 14 | NA | TRBV18 | NA | CASSPRSMNTEAFF | TGTGCCAGCTCACCGAGGTCTATGAACACTGAAGCTTTCTTT
TRBJ1-1 | 15 | few | TRBV29-1 | NA | CSVPARGGVNTEAFF | TGCAGCGTTCCGGCCAGAGGGGGGGTGAACACTGAAGCTTTCTTT
TRBJ1-1 | 17 | NA | TRBV13 | TRBD1 | CASSLEGQVIVNTEAFF | TGTGCCAGCAGCTTAGAAGGACAGGTGATAGTGAACACTGAAGCTTTCTTT
TRBJ2-1 | 15 | NA | TRBV15 | TRBD1 | CATSRVRTGNNEQFF | TGTGCCACCAGCAGAGTCAGGACAGGCAACAATGAGCAGTTCTTC
TRBJ2-7 | 15 | NA | TRBV11-1 | NA | CASSLTSLLIYEQYF | TGTGCCAGCAGCTTAACTAGCCTATTAATCTACGAGCAGTACTTC
TRBJ2-5 | 17 | NA | TRBV5-4 | TRBD2 | CASSQGRGSWHQETQYF | TGCGCCAGCAGCCAAGGGCGGGGGAGTTGGCACCAAGAGACCCAGTACTTC
TRBJ1-1 | 14 | NA | TRBV7-9 | NA | CASSLTVLNTEAFF | TGTGCCAGCAGCTTGACGGTGCTTAACACTGAAGCTTTCTTT
TRBJ2-3 | 17 | NA | TRBV7-9 | NA | CASSLPRGVEGTDTQYF | TGTGCCAGCAGCTTACCCCGAGGGGTTGAGGGCACAGATACGCAGTATTTT
TRBJ2-7 | 14 | NA | TRBV7-9 | NA | CASSLDAGPYEQYF | TGTGCCAGCAGCTTAGACGCAGGGCCCTACGAGCAGTACTTC
TRBJ1-1 | 13 | NA | TRBV5-4 | NA | CASSLGVNTEAFF | TGTGCCAGCAGCCTTGGAGTGAACACTGAAGCTTTCTTT
TRBJ2-1 | 15 | medium-sized | TRBV4-1 | TRBD1 | CASSQAPGQGIEQFF | TGCGCCAGCAGCCAAGCGCCGGGACAGGGGATTGAGCAGTTCTTC
TRBJ2-2 | 13 | NA | TRBV9 | NA | CASSFYGAGELFF | TGTGCCAGCAGCTTCTATGGGGCCGGGGAGCTGTTTTTT
TRBJ2-7 | 14 | NA | TRBV28 | TRBD1 | CASSLRGQGGEQYF | TGTGCCAGCAGTTTAAGGGGACAGGGCGGCGAGCAGTACTTC
TRBJ2-5 | 15 | NA | TRBV6-6 | TRBD1 | CASTAGGQGRETQYF | TGTGCCAGCACCGCCGGAGGACAGGGGCGAGAGACCCAGTACTTC
TRBJ2-7 | 14 | NA | TRBV6-1 | TRBD1 | CASQRTGEYAVQYF | TGTGCCTCCCAGAGGACAGGGGAGTATGCCGTGCAGTACTTC
TRBJ2-3 | 17 | NA | TRBV6-1 | NA | CASSDRDPSGGTDTQYF | TGTGCCAGCAGTGACCGGGACCCTTCCGGTGGCACAGATACGCAGTATTTT
TRBJ2-7 | 16 | NA | TRBV7-6 | NA | CASSLGRREDSYEQYF | TGTGCCAGCAGCTTAGGGAGGAGGGAAGACTCCTACGAGCAGTACTTC
TRBJ2-3 | 13 | NA | TRBV2 | TRBD2 | CATAGLARNTQYF | TGTGCCACCGCCGGACTAGCCAGGAATACGCAGTATTTT
TRBJ2-5 | 15 | NA | TRBV28 | NA | CASSSVGGLQETQYF | TGTGCCAGCAGTTCCGTCGGAGGTCTCCAAGAGACCCAGTACTTC
TRBJ2-5 | 17 | NA | TRBV30 | TRBD1 | CAWSTLPGGLGLGTQYF | TGTGCCTGGTCGACCCTACCAGGGGGTTTGGGTTTAGGGACCCAGTACTTC
TRBJ1-1 | 12 | few | TRBV29-1 | TRBD1 | CSGDSSNTEAFF | TGCAGCGGGGACAGTTCGAACACTGAAGCTTTCTTT
TRBJ2-3 | 14 | NA | TRBV27 | NA | CASSFLATADTQYF | TGTGCCAGCAGTTTTTTAGCGACCGCAGATACGCAGTATTTT
TRBJ2-7 | 14 | NA | TRBV19 | TRBD1 | CASSPGTGGYEQYF | TGTGCCAGTAGTCCTGGGACAGGGGGTTACGAGCAGTACTTC
TRBJ1-2 | 14 | NA | TRBV29-1 | NA | CSVEDRAGNYGYTF | TGCAGCGTTGAAGATCGGGCAGGGAACTATGGCTACACCTTC
TRBJ1-2 | 16 | once | TRBV7-9 | NA | CASSLASLAGNYGYTF | TGTGCCAGCAGCTTAGCTTCCCTGGCCGGAAACTATGGCTACACCTTC
TRBJ1-2 | 15 | NA | TRBV4-2 | TRBD1 | CASSHHATGAYGYTF | TGTGCCAGCAGCCACCATGCCACAGGGGCCTATGGCTACACCTTC
TRBJ2-1 | 19 | NA | TRBV5-1 | NA | CASSFSRAYGGPPRNEQFF | TGCGCCAGCAGTTTTTCGCGCGCTTACGGGGGGCCCCCCCGCAATGAGCAGTTCTTC
TRBJ2-7 | 14 | once | TRBV13 | TRBD1 | CASSPSTGAYEQYF | TGTGCCAGCAGCCCATCAACAGGGGCCTACGAGCAGTACTTC
TRBJ1-1 | 15 | NA | TRBV30 | NA | CAWTSHWFGNTEAFF | TGTGCCTGGACCTCACATTGGTTCGGAAACACTGAAGCTTTCTTT
TRBJ2-7 | 17 | few | TRBV7-9 | NA | CASSTHTYGTNSYEQYF | TGTGCCAGCAGCACACACACATACGGGACGAACTCCTACGAGCAGTACTTC
TRBJ2-5 | 16 | once | TRBV5-6 | NA | CASSLGGAAPAETQYF | TGTGCCAGCAGCTTGGGGGGGGCAGCGCCCGCGGAGACCCAGTACTTC
TRBJ2-7 | 14 | few | TRBV13 | NA | CASSLGKSSYEQYF | TGTGCCAGCAGCTTAGGGAAGAGCTCCTACGAGCAGTACTTC
TRBJ1-2 | 13 | NA | TRBV7-2 | NA | CASSLDPGWGYTF | TGTGCCAGCAGCTTAGATCCGGGTTGGGGCTACACCTTC
TRBJ2-7 | 12 | NA | TRBV25-1 | NA | CASSARLYEQYF | TGTGCCAGCAGTGCACGACTCTACGAGCAGTACTTC
TRBJ1-5 | 16 | NA | TRBV28 | NA | CASKLQGGQSNQPQHF | TGTGCCAGCAAGTTACAGGGTGGACAAAGCAATCAGCCCCAGCATTTT
TRBJ2-5 | 15 | NA | TRBV5-1 | TRBD2 | CASSSWGGLSETQYF | TGCGCCAGCAGCTCGTGGGGGGGACTATCGGAGACCCAGTACTTC
TRBJ2-6 | 16 | few | TRBV25-1 | TRBD1 | CASSRDRVSGANVLTF | TGTGCCAGCAGTCGGGACAGGGTTTCTGGGGCCAACGTCCTGACTTTC
TRBJ2-5 | 11 | NA | TRBV7-6 | NA | CASSLQETQYF | TGTGCCAGCAGTCTTCAAGAGACCCAGTACTTC
TRBJ2-5 | 13 | NA | TRBV2 | NA | CASSEVLQETQYF | TGTGCCAGCAGTGAAGTGCTTCAAGAGACCCAGTACTTC
TRBJ1-1 | 11 | few | TRBV29-1 | NA | CSVGGRTEAFF | TGCAGCGTGGGAGGTCGCACTGAAGCTTTCTTT
TRBJ2-5 | 16 | NA | TRBV30 | NA | CAWSGPDKILGETQYF | TGTGCCTGGAGTGGACCGGACAAGATATTGGGAGAGACCCAGTACTTC